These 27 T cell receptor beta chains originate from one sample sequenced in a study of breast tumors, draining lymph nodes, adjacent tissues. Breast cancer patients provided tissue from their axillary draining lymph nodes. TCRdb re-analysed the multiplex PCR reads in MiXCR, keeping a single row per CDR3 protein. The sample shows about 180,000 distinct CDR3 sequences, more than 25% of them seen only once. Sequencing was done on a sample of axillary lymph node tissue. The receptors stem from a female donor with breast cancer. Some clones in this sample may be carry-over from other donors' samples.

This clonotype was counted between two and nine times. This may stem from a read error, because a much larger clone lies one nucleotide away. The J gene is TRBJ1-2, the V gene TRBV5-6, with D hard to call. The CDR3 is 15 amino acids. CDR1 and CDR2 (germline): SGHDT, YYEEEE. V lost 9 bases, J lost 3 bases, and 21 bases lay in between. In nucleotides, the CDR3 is TGTGCCACGGCCACGGGAAATCCTGTGTACTATGGCTACACCTTC. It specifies CATATGNPVYYGYTF.

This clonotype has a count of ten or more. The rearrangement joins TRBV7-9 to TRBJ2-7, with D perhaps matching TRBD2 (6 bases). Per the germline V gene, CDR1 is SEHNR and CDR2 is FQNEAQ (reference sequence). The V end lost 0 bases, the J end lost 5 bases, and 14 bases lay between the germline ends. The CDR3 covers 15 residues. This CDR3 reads CASSLATGVMNEQYF. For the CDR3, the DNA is TGTGCCAGCAGCTTAGCGACGGGAGTGATGAACGAGCAGTACTTC.

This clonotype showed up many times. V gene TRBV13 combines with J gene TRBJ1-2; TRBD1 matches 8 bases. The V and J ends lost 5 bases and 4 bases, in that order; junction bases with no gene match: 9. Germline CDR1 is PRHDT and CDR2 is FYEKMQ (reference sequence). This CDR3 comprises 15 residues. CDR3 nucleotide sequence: TGTGCCAGCAGCGGAAGTTCGCAGGGGGCCTATGGCTACACCTTC. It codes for CASSGSSQGAYGYTF.

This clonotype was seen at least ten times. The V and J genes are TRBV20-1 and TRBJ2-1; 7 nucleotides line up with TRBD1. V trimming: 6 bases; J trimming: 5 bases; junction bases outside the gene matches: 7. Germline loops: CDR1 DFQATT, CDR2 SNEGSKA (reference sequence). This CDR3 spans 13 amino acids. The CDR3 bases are TGCAGTGCCTACGACAGGGCGCACAATGAGCAGTTCTTC. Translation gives CSAYDRAHNEQFF.

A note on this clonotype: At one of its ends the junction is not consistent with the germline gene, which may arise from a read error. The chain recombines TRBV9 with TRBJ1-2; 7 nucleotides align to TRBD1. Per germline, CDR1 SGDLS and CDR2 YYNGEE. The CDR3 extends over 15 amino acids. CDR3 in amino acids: CASSGGTALNYGSTF. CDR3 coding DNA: TGTGCCAGCAGCGGAGGGACAGCTCTTAACTATGGCTCCACCTTC.

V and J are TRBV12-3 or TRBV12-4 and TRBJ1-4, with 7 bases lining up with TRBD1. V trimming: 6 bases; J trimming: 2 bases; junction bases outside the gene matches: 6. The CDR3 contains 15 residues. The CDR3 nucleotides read TGTGCCAGCAGCCGTACAGGGGACACTAATGAAAAACTGTTTTTT. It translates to CASSRTGDTNEKLFF.

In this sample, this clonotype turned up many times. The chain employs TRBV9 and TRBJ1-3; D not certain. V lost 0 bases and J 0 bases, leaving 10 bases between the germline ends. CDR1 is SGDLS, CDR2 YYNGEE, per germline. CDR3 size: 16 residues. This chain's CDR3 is CASSVAGRISGNTIYF. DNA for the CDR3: TGTGCCAGCAGCGTAGCCGGACGGATCTCTGGAAACACCATATATTTT.

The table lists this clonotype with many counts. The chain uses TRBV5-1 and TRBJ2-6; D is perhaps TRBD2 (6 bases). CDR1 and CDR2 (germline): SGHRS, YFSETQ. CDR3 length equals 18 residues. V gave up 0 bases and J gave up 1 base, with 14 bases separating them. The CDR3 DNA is TGCGCCAGCAGCTTGGCCGGGGGAGCAGGGTCTGGGGCCAACGTCCTGACTTTC. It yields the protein CASSLAGGAGSGANVLTF.

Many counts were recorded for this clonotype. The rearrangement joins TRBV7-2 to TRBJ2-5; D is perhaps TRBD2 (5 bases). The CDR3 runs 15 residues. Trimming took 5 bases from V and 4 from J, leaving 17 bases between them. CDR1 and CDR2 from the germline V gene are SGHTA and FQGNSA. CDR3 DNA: TGTGCCAGCAGCGACTTCGGGCGGGTACGAGAGACCCAGTACTTC. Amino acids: CASSDFGRVRETQYF.

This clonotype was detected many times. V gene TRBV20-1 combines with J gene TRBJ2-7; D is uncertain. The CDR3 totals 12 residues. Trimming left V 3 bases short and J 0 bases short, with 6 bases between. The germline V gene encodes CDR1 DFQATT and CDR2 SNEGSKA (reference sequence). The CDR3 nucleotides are TGCAGTGCTAGCGGCCGCTCCTACGAGCAGTACTTC. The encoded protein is CSASGRSYEQYF.

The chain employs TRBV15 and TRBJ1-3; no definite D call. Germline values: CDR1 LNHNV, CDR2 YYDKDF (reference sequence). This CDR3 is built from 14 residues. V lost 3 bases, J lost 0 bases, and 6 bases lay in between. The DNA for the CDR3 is TGTGCCACCAGCAGCATCTTCTCTGGAAACACCATATATTTT. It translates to CATSSIFSGNTIYF.

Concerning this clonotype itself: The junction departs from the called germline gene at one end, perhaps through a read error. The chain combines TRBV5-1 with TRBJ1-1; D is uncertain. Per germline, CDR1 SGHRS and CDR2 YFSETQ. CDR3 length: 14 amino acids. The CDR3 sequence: CVSRLGLPNTEAFF. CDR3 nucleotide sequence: TGCGTCAGCAGGCTGGGGTTGCCAAACACTGAAGCTTTCTTT.

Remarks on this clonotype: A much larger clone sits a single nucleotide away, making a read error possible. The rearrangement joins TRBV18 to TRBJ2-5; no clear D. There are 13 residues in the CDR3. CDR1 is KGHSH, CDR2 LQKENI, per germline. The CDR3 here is CASSPNIQGTQYF. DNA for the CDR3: TGTGCCAGCTCACCAAACATACAAGGGACCCAGTACTTC.

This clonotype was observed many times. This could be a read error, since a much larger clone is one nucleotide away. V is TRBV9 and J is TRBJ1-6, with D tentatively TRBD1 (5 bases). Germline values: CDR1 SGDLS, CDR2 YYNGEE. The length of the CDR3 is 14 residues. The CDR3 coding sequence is TGTGCCAGCAGCGTAGAACAGGTTAATTCACCCCTCCCCTTT. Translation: CASSVEQVNSPLPF.

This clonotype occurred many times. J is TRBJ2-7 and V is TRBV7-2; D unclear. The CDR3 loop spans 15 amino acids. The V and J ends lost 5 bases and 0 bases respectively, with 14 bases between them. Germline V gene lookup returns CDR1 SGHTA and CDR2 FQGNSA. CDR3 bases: TGTGCCAGCAGCCTATCGCAGGCTACCTCCTACGAGCAGTACTTC. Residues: CASSLSQATSYEQYF.

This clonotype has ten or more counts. The chain's CDR3 is CASSPDTGGYSPLHF. CDR3 coding DNA: TGCGCCAGCAGCCCGGACACCGGGGGATATTCACCCCTCCACTTT. The V call is TRBV5-1, the J call TRBJ1-6; TRBD1 is a possible D gene (5 bases). From germline, CDR1 is SGHRS and CDR2 YFSETQ. This CDR3 comprises 15 residues. The V and J ends lost 4 bases and 8 bases respectively, with 16 bases between them.

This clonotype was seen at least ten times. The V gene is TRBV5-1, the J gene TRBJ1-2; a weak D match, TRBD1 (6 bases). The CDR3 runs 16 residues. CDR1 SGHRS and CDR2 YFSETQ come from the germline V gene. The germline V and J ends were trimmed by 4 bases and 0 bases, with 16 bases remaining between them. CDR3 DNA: TGCGCCAGCAGCCTCGGGGGCGGACAAGCTAACTATGGCTACACCTTC. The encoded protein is CASSLGGGQANYGYTF.

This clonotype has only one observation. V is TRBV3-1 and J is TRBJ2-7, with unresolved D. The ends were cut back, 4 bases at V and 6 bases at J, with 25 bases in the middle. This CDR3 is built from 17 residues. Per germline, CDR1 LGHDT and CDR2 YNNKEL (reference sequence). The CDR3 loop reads CASSRSLRGSVYFEQYF. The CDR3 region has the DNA TGTGCCAGCAGCCGATCGTTACGCGGCTCCGTTTATTTCGAGCAGTACTTC.

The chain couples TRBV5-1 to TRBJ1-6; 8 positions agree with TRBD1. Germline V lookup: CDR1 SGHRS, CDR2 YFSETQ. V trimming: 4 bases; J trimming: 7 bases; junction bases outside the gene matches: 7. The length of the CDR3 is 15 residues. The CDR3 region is CASSPGQGLNSPLHF. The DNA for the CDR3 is TGCGCCAGCAGCCCAGGACAGGGTCTCAATTCACCCCTCCACTTT.

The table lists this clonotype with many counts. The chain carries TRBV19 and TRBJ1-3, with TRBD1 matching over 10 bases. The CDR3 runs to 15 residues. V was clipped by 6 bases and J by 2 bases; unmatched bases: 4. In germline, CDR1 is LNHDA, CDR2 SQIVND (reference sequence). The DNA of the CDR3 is TGTGCCAGTAGGGTCGACAGGGGGCCTGGAAACACCATATATTTT. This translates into CASRVDRGPGNTIYF.

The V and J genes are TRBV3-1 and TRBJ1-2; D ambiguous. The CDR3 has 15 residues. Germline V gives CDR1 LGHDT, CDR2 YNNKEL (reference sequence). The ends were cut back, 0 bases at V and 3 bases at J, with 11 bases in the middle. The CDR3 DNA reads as TGTGCCAGCAGCCAAGATAGAGGGCCGTACTATGGCTACACCTTC. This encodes CASSQDRGPYYGYTF.

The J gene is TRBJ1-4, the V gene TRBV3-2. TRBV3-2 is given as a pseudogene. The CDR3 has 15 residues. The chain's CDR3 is CASSQDWGYQRKLFF. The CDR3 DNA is TGTGCCAGCAGCCAAGATTGGGGGTACCAGCGGAAACTGTTTTTT.

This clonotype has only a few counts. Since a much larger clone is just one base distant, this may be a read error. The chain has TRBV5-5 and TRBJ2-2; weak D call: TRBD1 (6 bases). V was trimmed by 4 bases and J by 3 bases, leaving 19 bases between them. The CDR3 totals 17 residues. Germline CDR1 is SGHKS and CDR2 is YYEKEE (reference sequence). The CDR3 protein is CASSGGRTRGYTGELFF. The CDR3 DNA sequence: TGTGCCAGCAGCGGGGGACGCACGAGGGGGTACACCGGGGAGCTGTTTTTT.

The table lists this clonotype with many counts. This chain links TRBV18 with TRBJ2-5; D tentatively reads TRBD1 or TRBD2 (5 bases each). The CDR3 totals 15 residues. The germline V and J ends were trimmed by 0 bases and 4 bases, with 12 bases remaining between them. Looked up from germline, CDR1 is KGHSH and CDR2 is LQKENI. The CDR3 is CASSPPTGRGETQYF. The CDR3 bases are TGTGCCAGCTCACCACCAACGGGGCGCGGAGAGACCCAGTACTTC.

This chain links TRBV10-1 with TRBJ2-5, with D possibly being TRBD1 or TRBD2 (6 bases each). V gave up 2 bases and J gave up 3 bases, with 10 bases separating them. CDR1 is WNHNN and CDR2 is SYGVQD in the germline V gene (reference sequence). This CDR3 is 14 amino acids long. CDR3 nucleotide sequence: TGCGCCAGCAGTGAGGGGGGCGGGGAAGAGACCCAGTACTTC. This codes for CASSEGGGEETQYF.

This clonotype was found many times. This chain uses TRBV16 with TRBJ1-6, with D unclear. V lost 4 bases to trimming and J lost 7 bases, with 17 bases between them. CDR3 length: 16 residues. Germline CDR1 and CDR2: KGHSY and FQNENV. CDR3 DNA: TGTGCCAGCAGCCCATCTAAGCCCTGGAGGAATTCACCCCTCCACTTT. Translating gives CASSPSKPWRNSPLHF.

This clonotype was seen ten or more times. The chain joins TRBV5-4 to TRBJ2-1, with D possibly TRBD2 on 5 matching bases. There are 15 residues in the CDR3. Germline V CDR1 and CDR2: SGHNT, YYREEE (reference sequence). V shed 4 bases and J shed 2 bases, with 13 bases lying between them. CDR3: CASSPRGDTYNEQFF. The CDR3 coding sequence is TGTGCCAGCAGCCCCCGGGGAGACACCTACAATGAGCAGTTCTTC.